This T cell receptor (beta chain) came from a study of blood T cell repertoires in COVID-19. On the study more broadly: Samples of COVID-19 (acute and convalescent) were obtained from the United States, Italy and Spain. In each case, the material was cDNA or gDNA derived from T cells, B-cell-depleted T cells, or PBMCs.

Original analysis: Researchers report that nucleated cell counts were estimated from reference gene primer amplification. Here immunoSEQ multiplex PCR was the method, and the copy in TCRdb shows in-frame clones only, minus some. V and J calls and clone size are those listed in that table; D and trimming were worked out from the DNA. This sample has tens of thousands of clones; about 90% occur once, and the top ten carry approximately 1.6%. The receptor was isolated from a human donor with active COVID-19. The donor label of this sample is uncertain. Sequenced material: peripheral blood.

The CDR3 loop is CASSPGTGGEKLFF. DNA of the CDR3: TGTGCCAGCAGTCCGGGGACAGGAGGGGAAAAACTGTTTTTT. V is TRBV5-4 and J is TRBJ1-4; 8 bases match TRBD1. V was clipped by 5 bases and J by 8 bases; unmatched bases: 8. Germline CDR1 and CDR2: SGHNT and YYREEE (reference sequence). The CDR3 loop spans 14 amino acids.